This entry is about one TCR beta chain. These data belong to a study of CD8+ T cells in alopecia areata. Sequencing templates came from extracted RNA that was reverse transcribed into cDNA. Method: immunoSEQ multiplex PCR; TCRdb's copy keeps in-frame clones and lacks some. In the table there are 30,000 to 35,000 clones, roughly 50% of which are singletons. Material for sequencing was NKG2D-high CD8+ T cells sorted from blood. This TCR was recovered from a human donor with alopecia areata.

The CDR3 loop is CASSSGRTYSPLHF. As DNA, the CDR3 is TGCGCCAGCAGCTCGGGACGGACTTATTCACCCCTCCACTTT. The chain couples TRBV5-1 to TRBJ1-6, with D possibly TRBD1 on 5 matching bases. The V gene's germline CDR1 is SGHRS and CDR2 YFSETQ. This CDR3 comprises 14 residues. Trimming stripped 3 bases from V and 8 bases from J, with 12 bases between.